One and the same sample provided the 24 T cell receptor beta chains below, sequenced in a study of blood T cell repertoires in COVID-19. The protocol was immunoSEQ multiplex PCR, while the TCRdb copy is restricted to in-frame clones and leaves out a portion. The table shows fewer than 250,000 clones, with 84% occurring only once. What was sequenced was PBMCs or T cells enriched from blood (not recorded which). The receptors shown here come from a woman aged 40 to 50 who had recovered from COVID-19.

The chain combines TRBV19 with TRBJ2-1; 15 bases are a match to TRBD2. CDR3 length equals 17 residues. Germline trimming cut 4 bases from V and 7 bases from J; bases unmatched to any gene: 8. CDR1 and CDR2 (germline): LNHDA, SQIVND (reference sequence). This chain's CDR3 is CASSSRAGTSGRNEQFF. The CDR3 nucleotides are TGTGCCAGTAGTAGTAGAGCCGGGACTAGCGGGAGGAATGAGCAGTTCTTC.

CDR3 sequence: CASSFIQDTIGEQYF. The CDR3 DNA reads TGTGCCAGCAGCTTTATCCAGGACACTATCGGCGAGCAGTACTTC. V usage is TRBV5-6 and J usage is TRBJ2-7; the D gene is possibly TRBD1 (5 bases). CDR3 length equals 15 residues. V lost 2 bases and J 6 bases, leaving 18 bases between the germline ends. Looked up from germline, CDR1 is SGHDT and CDR2 is YYEEEE.

This chain joins TRBV19 and TRBJ1-2; D might be TRBD1 (5 bases). There are 14 residues in the CDR3. V lost 5 bases, J lost 3 bases, and 13 bases lay in between. Per the germline V gene, CDR1 is LNHDA and CDR2 is SQIVND (reference sequence). Written as DNA, the CDR3 is TGTGCCAGTAGTGGGGACTGGGGGGACTATGGCTACACCTTC. It translates to CASSGDWGDYGYTF.

V gene TRBV11-3 combines with J gene TRBJ1-6; 8 nucleotides agree with TRBD1. CDR3 length equals 13 residues. Germline lookup yields CDR1 SGHNT and CDR2 YENEEA. V was clipped by 4 bases and J by 10 bases; unmatched bases: 3. CDR3 sequence reads: CASSSGGLSPLHF. As DNA, the CDR3 is TGTGCCAGCAGCTCAGGGGGCTTGTCACCCCTCCACTTT.

This chain joins TRBV10-2 and TRBJ2-2, with 9 bases aligning to TRBD2. J was trimmed by 5 bases and V by 7 bases; bases with no gene match: 8. Per the germline V gene, CDR1 is WSHSY and CDR2 is SAAADI. The length of the CDR3 is 15 residues. The DNA of the CDR3 is TGCGCCAGCACAAATAGCGGGAGTGGGACCGGGGAGCTGTTTTTT. Its protein is CASTNSGSGTGELFF.

This chain connects TRBV5-5 to TRBJ1-1; D not certain. The CDR3 sequence is 13 residues long. V dropped 3 bases and J dropped 0 bases, with 6 bases sitting between them. Germline CDR1 reads SGHKS; CDR2 reads YYEKEE (reference sequence). The chain's CDR3 is CASSSVLNTEAFF. The CDR3 region has the DNA TGTGCCAGCAGCTCCGTCCTGAACACTGAAGCTTTCTTT.

V usage is TRBV2 and J usage is TRBJ2-1; 9 bases are a match to TRBD2. The ends lost 10 bases at V and 4 bases at J; junction bases unmatched: 5. Germline V gives CDR1 SNHLY, CDR2 FYNNEI. The CDR3 is made up of 13 amino acids. The CDR3 loop is CATTSGQYNEQFF. The CDR3 DNA reads TGTGCCACGACTAGCGGTCAATACAATGAGCAGTTCTTC.

V is TRBV28 and J is TRBJ1-4, with unresolved D. The CDR3 covers 11 residues. CDR1 is MDHEN and CDR2 is SYDVKM in the germline V gene. Between the trimmed V and J ends, which lost 5 bases and 4 bases, there was a span of 2 bases. The CDR3 region has the DNA TGTGCCAGCAGTCTTAATGAAAAACTGTTTTTT. This sequence encodes CASSLNEKLFF.

This clone was seen once. J is TRBJ2-3 and V is TRBV10-3; 8 bases align to TRBD2. The ends lost 4 bases at V and 2 bases at J; junction bases unmatched: 8. The CDR3 runs 16 residues. Germline V lookup: CDR1 ENHRY, CDR2 SYGVKD. DNA of the CDR3: TGTGCCATCAGTGCGAATGAGCGGGGGTCCACAGATACGCAGTATTTT. Translated, it gives CAISANERGSTDTQYF.

The gene calls are TRBV29-1 and TRBJ2-3; maybe TRBD2 (6 bases). The V gene's germline CDR1 is SQVTM and CDR2 ANQGSEA. V lost 8 bases and J lost 6, with 18 bases in between. This CDR3 has 13 residues. The CDR3 sequence: CSSNPGVADTQYF. Written as DNA, the CDR3 is TGCAGCTCGAACCCGGGAGTGGCGGATACGCAGTATTTT.

The gene calls are TRBV7-2 and TRBJ2-1, with TRBD2 identical over 9 bases. There are 13 residues in the CDR3. From germline, CDR1 is SGHTA and CDR2 FQGNSA. J gave up 4 bases and V 6 bases, and 1 base lay outside the gene matches. In nucleotides, the CDR3 is TGTGCCAGCAGGCGGGAGGGTTACAATGAGCAGTTCTTC. Translating it yields CASRREGYNEQFF.

This chain links TRBV5-1 with TRBJ2-1; 11 bases line up with TRBD2. CDR1 and CDR2 (germline): SGHRS, YFSETQ. J gave up 5 bases and V 4 bases, and 8 bases lay outside the gene matches. The CDR3 sequence is 16 residues long. CDR3 residues: CASSDVSSGRNNEQFF. CDR3 DNA: TGCGCCAGCAGCGACGTTTCTAGCGGGAGGAACAATGAGCAGTTCTTC.

The chain combines TRBV7-2 with TRBJ1-1; D is unresolved. CDR3 size: 13 residues. Trimming left V 1 base short and J 6 bases short, with 9 bases between. Germline lookup yields CDR1 SGHTA and CDR2 FQGNSA. The CDR3: CASSLGHSPEAFF. As DNA, the CDR3 is TGTGCCAGCAGCTTAGGACACAGCCCTGAAGCTTTCTTT.

This chain links TRBV6-1 with TRBJ1-4; D call uncertain. Germline assignment: CDR1 MNHNS and CDR2 SASEGT. This CDR3 region has 14 residues. Trimming left V 3 bases short and J 6 bases short, with 11 bases between. For the CDR3, the DNA is TGTGCCAGCAGTGAGGTTTGGCAGGATGAAAAACTGTTTTTT. This translates into CASSEVWQDEKLFF.

The chain recombines TRBV7-3 with TRBJ2-1, with a tentative D call TRBD2 (6 bases). Trimming cost V 5 bases and J 6 bases, with 11 bases left between them. CDR1 and CDR2 (germline): SGHTA, FQGTGA. This CDR3 spans 13 amino acids. Here the CDR3 DNA reads TGTGCCAGCAGCGATTCTAGCGTCAATGAGCAGTTCTTC. Translated, it gives CASSDSSVNEQFF.

V gene TRBV5-1 combines with J gene TRBJ2-7; possible D gene TRBD1, 6 bases. The CDR3 totals 12 residues. Germline assignment: CDR1 SGHRS and CDR2 YFSETQ. V shed 4 bases and J shed 3 bases, with 8 bases lying between them. This chain's CDR3 is CASSPQGYEQYF. CDR3 coding DNA: TGCGCCAGCAGCCCACAGGGCTACGAGCAGTACTTC.

The V gene is TRBV28, the J gene TRBJ1-5; D ambiguous. The germline V gene has CDR1 MDHEN and CDR2 SYDVKM. Trimming removed 6 bases from V and 3 bases from J, with 9 bases in between. The CDR3 is 13 residues long. CDR3 DNA sequence: TGTGCCAGCAGCCTAAGCCCCAATCAGCCCCAGCATTTT. Translation gives CASSLSPNQPQHF. The variable domain in full, completed from reference TRBV28 and TRBJ1-5, reads DVKVTQSSRYLVKRTGEKVFLECVQDMDHENMFWYRQDPGLGLRLIYFSYDVKMKEKGDIPEGYSVSREKKERFSLILESASTNQTSMYLCASSLSPNQPQHFGDGTRLSIL.

The chain is built from TRBV13 and TRBJ1-2; TRBD1 aligns across 9 bases. Germline CDR1 is PRHDT and CDR2 is FYEKMQ (reference sequence). CDR3 size: 15 residues. The V and J ends lost 7 bases and 2 bases, in that order; junction bases with no gene match: 8. CDR3 residues: CASIEQGAGNYGYTF. The CDR3 nucleotides read TGTGCCAGCATAGAACAGGGGGCTGGGAACTATGGCTACACCTTC.

The chain uses TRBV5-1 and TRBJ1-2; the match to TRBD1 covers 7 bases. CDR3 length equals 14 residues. Germline V CDR1 and CDR2: SGHRS, YFSETQ. J gave up 4 bases and V 2 bases, and 5 bases lay outside the gene matches. CDR3 bases: TGCGCCAGCAGCTTACAGGGGATTAGCTATGGCTACACCTTC. Translating gives CASSLQGISYGYTF.

The genes are TRBV4-3 and TRBJ2-1, with D maybe TRBD2 (6 bases). The V end was cut by 4 bases, the J end by 4 bases, with 14 bases between. Germline V gene sequence: CDR1 LGHNA, CDR2 YSLEER. The CDR3 extends over 15 amino acids. The CDR3 nucleotides read TGCGCCAGCAGCCCCGTAGCGGAGTTTTACAATGAGCAGTTCTTC. Translating it yields CASSPVAEFYNEQFF.

The rearrangement joins TRBV5-6 to TRBJ1-2; D gene uncertain. The V end was cut by 0 bases, the J end by 8 bases, with 8 bases between. This CDR3 contains 12 residues. CDR1 and CDR2 (germline): SGHDT, YYEEEE. DNA for the CDR3: TGTGCCAGCAGCTTGGTTTCTGGCGGCTACACCTTC. This codes for CASSLVSGGYTF.

The chain is built from TRBV19 and TRBJ2-2; TRBD2 matches 13 bases. Germline V gene lookup returns CDR1 LNHDA and CDR2 SQIVND (reference sequence). V gave up 4 bases and J gave up 7 bases; unmatched junction bases: 9. CDR3 length: 17 amino acids. In DNA, the CDR3 is TGTGCCAGTAGTACAAGACTAGCGGGAGGTATGAACGGGGAGCTGTTTTTT. Translation gives CASSTRLAGGMNGELFF.

The chain has TRBV6-5 and TRBJ1-2; 9 bases align to TRBD1. Germline CDR1 MNHEY, CDR2 SVGAGI. J lost 4 bases, V lost 3 bases, and 3 bases had no gene match. The CDR3 totals 14 residues. CDR3 sequence: CASSYSQGAYGYTF. The CDR3 DNA reads as TGTGCCAGCAGTTATTCACAGGGGGCCTATGGCTACACCTTC.

This clone was counted many times. The chain couples TRBV2 to TRBJ2-1, with TRBD1 matching over 7 bases. V trimming: 5 bases; J trimming: 4 bases; junction bases outside the gene matches: 20. The V gene's germline CDR1 is SNHLY and CDR2 FYNNEI. The CDR3 contains 19 residues. The CDR3 here is CASSPPAFSGGLGYNEQFF. The CDR3 bases are TGTGCCAGCAGTCCTCCCGCTTTTTCAGGGGGTTTAGGATACAATGAGCAGTTCTTC.